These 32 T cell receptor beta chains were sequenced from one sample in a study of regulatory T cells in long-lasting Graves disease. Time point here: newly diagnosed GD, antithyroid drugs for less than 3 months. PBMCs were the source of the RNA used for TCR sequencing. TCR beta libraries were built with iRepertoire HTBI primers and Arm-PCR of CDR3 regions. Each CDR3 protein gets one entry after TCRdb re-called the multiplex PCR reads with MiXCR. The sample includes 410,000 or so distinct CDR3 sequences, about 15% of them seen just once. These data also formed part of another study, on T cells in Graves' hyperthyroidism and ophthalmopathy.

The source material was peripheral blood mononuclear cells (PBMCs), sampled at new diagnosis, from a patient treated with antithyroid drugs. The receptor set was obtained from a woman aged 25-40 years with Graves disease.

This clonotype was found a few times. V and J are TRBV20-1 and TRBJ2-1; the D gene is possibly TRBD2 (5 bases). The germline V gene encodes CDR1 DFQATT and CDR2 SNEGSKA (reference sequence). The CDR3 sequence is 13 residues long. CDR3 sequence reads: CSKVASSVDEQFF. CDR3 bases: TGCTCGAAGGTCGCTAGCTCCGTTGATGAGCAGTTCTTC.

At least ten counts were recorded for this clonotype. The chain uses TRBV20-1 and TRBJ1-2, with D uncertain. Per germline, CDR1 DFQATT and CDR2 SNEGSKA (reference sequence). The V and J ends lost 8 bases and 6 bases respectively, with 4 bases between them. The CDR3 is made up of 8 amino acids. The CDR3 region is CSTDGYTF. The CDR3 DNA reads TGCAGTACGGATGGCTACACCTTC.

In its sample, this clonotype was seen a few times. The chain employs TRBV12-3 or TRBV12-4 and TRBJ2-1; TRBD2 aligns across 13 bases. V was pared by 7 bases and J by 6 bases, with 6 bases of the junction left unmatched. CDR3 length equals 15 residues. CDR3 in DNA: TGTGCCAGCACCTTGGGACTAGCGGGGTCCAATGAGCAGTTCTTC. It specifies CASTLGLAGSNEQFF.

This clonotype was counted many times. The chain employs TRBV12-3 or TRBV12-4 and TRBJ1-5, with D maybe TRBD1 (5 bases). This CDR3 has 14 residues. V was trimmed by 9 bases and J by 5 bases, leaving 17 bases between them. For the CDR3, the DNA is TGTGCCAGTAATTGGGACGGGGTCCATCAGCCCCAGCATTTT. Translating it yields CASNWDGVHQPQHF.

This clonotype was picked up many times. CDR3 amino acids: CSARSPWSSYNEQFF. The CDR3 bases are TGCAGTGCTAGAAGCCCCTGGAGCTCCTACAATGAGCAGTTCTTC. The chain combines TRBV20-1 with TRBJ2-1; the D is unclear. Germline V lookup: CDR1 DFQATT, CDR2 SNEGSKA (reference sequence). This CDR3 has 15 residues. Deletions cut 2 bases from V and 0 bases from J, with 11 bases between.

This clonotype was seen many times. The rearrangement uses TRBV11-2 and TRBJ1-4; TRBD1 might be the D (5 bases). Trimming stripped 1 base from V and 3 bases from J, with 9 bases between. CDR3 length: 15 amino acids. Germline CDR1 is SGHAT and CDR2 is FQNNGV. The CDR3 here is CASSLGREPNEKLFF. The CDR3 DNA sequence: TGTGCCAGCAGCTTAGGCAGGGAACCTAATGAAAAACTGTTTTTT.

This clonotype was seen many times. CDR3 sequence (DNA): TGTGCCAGCAGTTTAGGCGGGGGGAGCTCCTACAATGAGCAGTTCTTC. It yields the protein CASSLGGGSSYNEQFF. The V call is TRBV28, the J call TRBJ2-1, with TRBD2 matching 8 bases. This CDR3 has 16 residues. V dropped 2 bases and J dropped 0; count of bases not matched to a gene: 3. Germline CDR1 MDHEN, CDR2 SYDVKM.

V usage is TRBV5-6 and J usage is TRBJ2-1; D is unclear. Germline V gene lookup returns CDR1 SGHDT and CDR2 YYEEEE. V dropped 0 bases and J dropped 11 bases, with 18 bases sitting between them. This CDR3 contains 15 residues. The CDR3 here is CASSLDVGESEKQFF. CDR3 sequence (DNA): TGTGCCAGCAGCTTGGACGTAGGAGAAAGCGAAAAGCAGTTCTTC. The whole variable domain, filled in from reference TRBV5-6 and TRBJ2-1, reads DAGVTQSPTHLIKTRGQQVTLRCSPKSGHDTVSWYQQALGQGPQFIFQYYEEEERQRGNFPDRFSGHQFPNYSSELNVNALLLGDSALYLCASSLDVGESEKQFFGPGTRLTVL.

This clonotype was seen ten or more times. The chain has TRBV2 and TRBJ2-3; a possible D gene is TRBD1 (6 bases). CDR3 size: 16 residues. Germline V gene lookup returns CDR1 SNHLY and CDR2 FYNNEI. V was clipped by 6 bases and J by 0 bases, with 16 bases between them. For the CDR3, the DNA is TGTGCCAGCAGGAAAACAGGGCTCCCTAGCACAGATACGCAGTATTTT. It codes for CASRKTGLPSTDTQYF.

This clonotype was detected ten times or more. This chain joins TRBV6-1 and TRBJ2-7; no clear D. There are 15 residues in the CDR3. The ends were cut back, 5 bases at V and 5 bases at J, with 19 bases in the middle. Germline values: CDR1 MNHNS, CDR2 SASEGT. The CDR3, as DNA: TGTGCCAGCAGTCCCGAAGTAGGGAACCAAGACGAGCAGTACTTC. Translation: CASSPEVGNQDEQYF.

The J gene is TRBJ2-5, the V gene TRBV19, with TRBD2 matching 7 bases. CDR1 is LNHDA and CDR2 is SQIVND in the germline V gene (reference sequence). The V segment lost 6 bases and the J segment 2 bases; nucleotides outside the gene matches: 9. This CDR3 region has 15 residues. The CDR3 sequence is CASRNLGLGQETQYF. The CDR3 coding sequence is TGTGCCAGTAGGAATCTAGGACTAGGGCAAGAGACCCAGTACTTC.

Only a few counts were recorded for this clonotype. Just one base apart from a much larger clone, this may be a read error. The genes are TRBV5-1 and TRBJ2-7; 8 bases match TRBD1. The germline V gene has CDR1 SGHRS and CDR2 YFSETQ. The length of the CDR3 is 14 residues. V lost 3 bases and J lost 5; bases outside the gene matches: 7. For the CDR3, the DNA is TGCGCCAGCAGCTCTGACAGGGGCGGAGACGAGCAGTACTTC. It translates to CASSSDRGGDEQYF.

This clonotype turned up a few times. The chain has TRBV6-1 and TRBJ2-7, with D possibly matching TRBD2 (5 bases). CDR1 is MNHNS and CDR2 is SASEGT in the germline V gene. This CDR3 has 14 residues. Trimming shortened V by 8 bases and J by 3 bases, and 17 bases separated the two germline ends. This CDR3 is CASRPRAQHYEQYF. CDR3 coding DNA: TGTGCCAGCCGCCCGAGGGCACAACACTACGAGCAGTACTTC.

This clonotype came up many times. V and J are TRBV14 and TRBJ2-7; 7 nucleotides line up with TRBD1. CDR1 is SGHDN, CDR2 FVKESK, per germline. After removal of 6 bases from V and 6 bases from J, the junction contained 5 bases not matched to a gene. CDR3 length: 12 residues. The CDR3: CASSPQGFEQYF. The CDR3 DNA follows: TGTGCCAGCAGTCCACAGGGGTTCGAGCAGTACTTC.

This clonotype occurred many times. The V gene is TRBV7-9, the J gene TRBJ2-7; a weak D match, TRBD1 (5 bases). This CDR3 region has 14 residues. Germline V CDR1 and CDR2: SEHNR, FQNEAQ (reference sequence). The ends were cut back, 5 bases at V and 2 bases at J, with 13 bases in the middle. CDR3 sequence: CASSPPGHPYEQYF. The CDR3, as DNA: TGTGCCAGCAGCCCACCCGGACATCCCTACGAGCAGTACTTC.

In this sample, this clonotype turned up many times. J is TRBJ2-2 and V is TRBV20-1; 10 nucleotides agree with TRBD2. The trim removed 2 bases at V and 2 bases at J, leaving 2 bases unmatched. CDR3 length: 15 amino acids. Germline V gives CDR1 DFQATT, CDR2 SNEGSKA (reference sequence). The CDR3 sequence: CSARSSGSNTGELFF. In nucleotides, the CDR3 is TGCAGTGCTAGATCTAGCGGGAGTAACACCGGGGAGCTGTTTTTT.

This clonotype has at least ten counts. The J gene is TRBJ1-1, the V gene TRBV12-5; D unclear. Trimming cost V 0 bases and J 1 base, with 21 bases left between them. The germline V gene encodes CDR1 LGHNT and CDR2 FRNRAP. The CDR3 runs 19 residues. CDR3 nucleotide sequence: TGTGCTAGTGGTTTGGTACCCAAACACCCAAGCGACAAGAACACTGAAGCTTTCTTT. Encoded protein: CASGLVPKHPSDKNTEAFF.

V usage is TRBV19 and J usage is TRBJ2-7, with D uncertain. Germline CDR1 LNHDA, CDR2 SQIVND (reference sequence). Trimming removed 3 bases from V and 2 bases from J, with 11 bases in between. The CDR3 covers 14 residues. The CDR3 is CASSITSDTYEQYF. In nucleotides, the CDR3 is TGTGCCAGTAGTATTACATCCGACACCTACGAGCAGTACTTC.

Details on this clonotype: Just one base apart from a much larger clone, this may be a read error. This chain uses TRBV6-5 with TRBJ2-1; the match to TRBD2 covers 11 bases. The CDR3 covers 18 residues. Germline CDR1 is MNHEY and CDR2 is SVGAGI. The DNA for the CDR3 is TGTGCCAGCAGTTACGATCCCACTAGCGGGAGAATCTACAATGAGCGGTTCTTC. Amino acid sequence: CASSYDPTSGRIYNERFF.

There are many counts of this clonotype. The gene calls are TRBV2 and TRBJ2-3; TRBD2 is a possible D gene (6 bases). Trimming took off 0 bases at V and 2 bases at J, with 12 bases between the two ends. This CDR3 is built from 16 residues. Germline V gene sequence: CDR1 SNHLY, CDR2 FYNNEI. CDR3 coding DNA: TGTGCCAGCAGTGAAGCGCTTCAGCGGGTCACAGATACGCAGTATTTT. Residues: CASSEALQRVTDTQYF. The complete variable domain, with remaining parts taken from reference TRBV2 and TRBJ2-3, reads EPEVTQTPSHQVTQMGQEVILRCVPISNHLYFYWYRQILGQKVEFLVSFYNNEISEKSEIFDDQFSVERPDGSNFTLKIRSTKLEDSAMYFCASSEALQRVTDTQYFGPGTRLTVL.

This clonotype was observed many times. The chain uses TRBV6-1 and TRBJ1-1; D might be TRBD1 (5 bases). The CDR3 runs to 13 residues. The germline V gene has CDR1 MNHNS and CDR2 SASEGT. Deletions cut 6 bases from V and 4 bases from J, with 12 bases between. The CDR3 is CASRASGPTEAFF. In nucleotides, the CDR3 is TGTGCCAGCAGAGCCTCAGGGCCCACTGAAGCTTTCTTT.

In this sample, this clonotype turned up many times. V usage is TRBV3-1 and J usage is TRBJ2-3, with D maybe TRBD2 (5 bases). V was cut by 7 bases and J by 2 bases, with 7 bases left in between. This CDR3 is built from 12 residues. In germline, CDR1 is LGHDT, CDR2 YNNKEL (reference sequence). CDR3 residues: CASNGDTDTQYF. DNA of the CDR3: TGTGCCAGCAACGGGGACACAGATACGCAGTATTTT.

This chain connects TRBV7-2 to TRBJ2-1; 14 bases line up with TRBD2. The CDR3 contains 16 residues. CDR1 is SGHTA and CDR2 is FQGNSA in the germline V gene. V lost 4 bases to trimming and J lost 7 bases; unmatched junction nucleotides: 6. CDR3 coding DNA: TGTGCCAGCAGCTCCGGACTAGCGGGAGGATTGAATGAGCAGTTCTTC. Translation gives CASSSGLAGGLNEQFF.

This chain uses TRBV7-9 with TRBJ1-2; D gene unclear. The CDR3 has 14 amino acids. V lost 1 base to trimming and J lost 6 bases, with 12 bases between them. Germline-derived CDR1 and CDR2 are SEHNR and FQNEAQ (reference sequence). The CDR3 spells CASSLEWPDDGYTF. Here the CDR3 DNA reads TGTGCCAGCAGCTTAGAGTGGCCAGATGATGGCTACACCTTC.

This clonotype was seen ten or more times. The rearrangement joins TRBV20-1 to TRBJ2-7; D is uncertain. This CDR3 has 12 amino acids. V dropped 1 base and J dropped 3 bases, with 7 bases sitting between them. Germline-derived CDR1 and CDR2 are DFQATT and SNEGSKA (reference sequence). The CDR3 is CSARGTDYEQYF. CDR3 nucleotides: TGCAGTGCTAGAGGGACGGACTACGAGCAGTACTTC.

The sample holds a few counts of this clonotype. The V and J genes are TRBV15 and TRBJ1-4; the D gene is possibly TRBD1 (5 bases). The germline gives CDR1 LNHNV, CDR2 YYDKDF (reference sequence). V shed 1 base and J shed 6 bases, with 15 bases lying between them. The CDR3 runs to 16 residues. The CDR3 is CATSRAGGGLDEKLFF. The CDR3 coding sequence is TGTGCCACCAGCAGAGCGGGTGGGGGTTTAGATGAAAAACTGTTTTTT.

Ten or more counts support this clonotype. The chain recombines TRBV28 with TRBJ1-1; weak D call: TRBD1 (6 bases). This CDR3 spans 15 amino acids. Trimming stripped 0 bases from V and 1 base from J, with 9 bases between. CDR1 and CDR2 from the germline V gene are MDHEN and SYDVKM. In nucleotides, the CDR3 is TGTGCCAGCAGTTTATGGGGGGCCCAGAACACTGAAGCTTTCTTT. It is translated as CASSLWGAQNTEAFF.

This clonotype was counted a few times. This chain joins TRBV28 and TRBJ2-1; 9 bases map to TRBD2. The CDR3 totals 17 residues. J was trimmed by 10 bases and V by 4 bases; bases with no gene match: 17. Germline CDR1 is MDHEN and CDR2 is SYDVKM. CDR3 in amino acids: CASSSPGLAGTPREQFF. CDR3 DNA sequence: TGTGCCAGCAGTTCCCCCGGGCTAGCGGGGACGCCAAGGGAGCAGTTCTTC.

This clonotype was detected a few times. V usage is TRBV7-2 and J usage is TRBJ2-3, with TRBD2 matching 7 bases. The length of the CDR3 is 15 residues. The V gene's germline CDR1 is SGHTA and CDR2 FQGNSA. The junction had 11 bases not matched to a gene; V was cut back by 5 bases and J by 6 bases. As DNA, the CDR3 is TGTGCCAGCAGCCCGTGGGGGAGGGCCCTGGATACGCAGTATTTT. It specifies CASSPWGRALDTQYF.

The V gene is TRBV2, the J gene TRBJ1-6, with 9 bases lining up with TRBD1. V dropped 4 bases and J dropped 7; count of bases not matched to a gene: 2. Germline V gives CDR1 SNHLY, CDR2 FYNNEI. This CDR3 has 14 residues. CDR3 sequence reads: CASSGDRENSPLHF. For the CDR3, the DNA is TGTGCCAGCAGTGGGGACAGGGAGAATTCACCCCTCCACTTT. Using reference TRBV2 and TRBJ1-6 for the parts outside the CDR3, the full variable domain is EPEVTQTPSHQVTQMGQEVILRCVPISNHLYFYWYRQILGQKVEFLVSFYNNEISEKSEIFDDQFSVERPDGSNFTLKIRSTKLEDSAMYFCASSGDRENSPLHFGNGTRLTVT.

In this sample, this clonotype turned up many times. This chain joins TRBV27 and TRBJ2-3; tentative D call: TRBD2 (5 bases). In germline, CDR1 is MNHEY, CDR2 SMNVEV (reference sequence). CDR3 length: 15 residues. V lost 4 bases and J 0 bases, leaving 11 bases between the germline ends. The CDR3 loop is CASSSLDYSTDTQYF. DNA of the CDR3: TGTGCCAGCAGTTCCCTAGACTATAGCACAGATACGCAGTATTTT.

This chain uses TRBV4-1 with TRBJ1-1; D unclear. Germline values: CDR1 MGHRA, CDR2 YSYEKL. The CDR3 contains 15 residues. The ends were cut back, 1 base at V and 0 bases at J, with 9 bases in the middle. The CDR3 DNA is TGCGCCAGCAGCCAAGGGGAACAGATGAACACTGAAGCTTTCTTT. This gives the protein CASSQGEQMNTEAFF.